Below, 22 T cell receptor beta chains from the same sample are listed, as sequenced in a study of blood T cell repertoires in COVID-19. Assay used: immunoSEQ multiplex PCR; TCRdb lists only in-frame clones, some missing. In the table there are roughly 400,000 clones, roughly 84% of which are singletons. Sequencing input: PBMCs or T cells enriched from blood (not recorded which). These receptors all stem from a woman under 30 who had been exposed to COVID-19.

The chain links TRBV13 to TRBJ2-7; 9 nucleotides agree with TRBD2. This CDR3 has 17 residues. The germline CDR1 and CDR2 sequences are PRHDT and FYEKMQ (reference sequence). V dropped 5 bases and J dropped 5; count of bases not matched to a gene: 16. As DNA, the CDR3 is TGTGCCAGCAGCGGCCCAAGGGGCGGGGGGGCCATCCACGAGCAGTACTTC. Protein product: CASSGPRGGGAIHEQYF.

In DNA form, the CDR3 reads TGTGCCAGTAGTATGCCCGGGAACACTGAAGCTTTCTTT. This translates into CASSMPGNTEAFF. The chain combines TRBV19 with TRBJ1-1; D unclear. Per germline, CDR1 LNHDA and CDR2 SQIVND (reference sequence). The germline V and J ends were trimmed by 3 bases and 1 base, with 6 bases remaining between them. The CDR3 contains 13 residues.

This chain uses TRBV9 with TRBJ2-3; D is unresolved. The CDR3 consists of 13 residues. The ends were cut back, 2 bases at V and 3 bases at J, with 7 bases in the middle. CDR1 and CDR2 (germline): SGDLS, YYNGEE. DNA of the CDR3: TGTGCCAGCAGCGTGTCAACTACAGATACGCAGTATTTT. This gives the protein CASSVSTTDTQYF.

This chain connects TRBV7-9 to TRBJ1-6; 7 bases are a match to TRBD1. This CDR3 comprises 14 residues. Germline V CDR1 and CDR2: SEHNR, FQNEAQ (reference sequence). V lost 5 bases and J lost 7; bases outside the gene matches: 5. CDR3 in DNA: TGTGCCAGCAGCCAGGGACAGCCCAATTCACCCCTCCACTTT. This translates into CASSQGQPNSPLHF.

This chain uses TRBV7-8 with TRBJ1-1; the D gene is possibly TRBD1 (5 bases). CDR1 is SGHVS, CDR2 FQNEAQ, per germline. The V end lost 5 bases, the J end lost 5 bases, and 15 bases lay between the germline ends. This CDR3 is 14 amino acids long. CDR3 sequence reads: CASSPGREGTEAFF. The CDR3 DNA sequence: TGTGCCAGCAGCCCGGGACGGGAGGGGACTGAAGCTTTCTTT.

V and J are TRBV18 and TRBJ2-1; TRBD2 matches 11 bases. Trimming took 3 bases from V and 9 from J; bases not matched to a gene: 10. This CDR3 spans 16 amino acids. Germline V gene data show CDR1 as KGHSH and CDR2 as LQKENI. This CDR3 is CASSPSSGGYMGEQFF. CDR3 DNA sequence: TGTGCCAGCTCACCCTCTAGCGGGGGGTACATGGGTGAGCAGTTCTTC.

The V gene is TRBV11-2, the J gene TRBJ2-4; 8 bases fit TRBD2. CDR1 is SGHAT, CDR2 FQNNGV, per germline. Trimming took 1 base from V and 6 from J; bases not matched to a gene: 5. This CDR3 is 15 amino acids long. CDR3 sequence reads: CASSLAVGLANIQYF. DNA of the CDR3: TGTGCCAGCAGCTTAGCCGTCGGACTAGCAAACATTCAGTACTTC.

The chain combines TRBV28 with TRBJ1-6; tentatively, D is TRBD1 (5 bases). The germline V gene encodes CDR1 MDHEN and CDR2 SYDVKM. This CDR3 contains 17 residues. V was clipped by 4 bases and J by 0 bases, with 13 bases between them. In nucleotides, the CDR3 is TGTGCCAGCAGTTCGCTGGACAAGAGCTCCTATAATTCACCCCTCCACTTT. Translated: CASSSLDKSSYNSPLHF.

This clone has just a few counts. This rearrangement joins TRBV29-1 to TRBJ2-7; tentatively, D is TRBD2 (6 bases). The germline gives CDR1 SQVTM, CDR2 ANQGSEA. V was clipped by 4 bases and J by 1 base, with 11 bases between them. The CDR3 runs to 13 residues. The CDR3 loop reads CSVVGSGSYEQYF. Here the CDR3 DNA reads TGCAGCGTTGTCGGGAGCGGTTCCTACGAGCAGTACTTC.

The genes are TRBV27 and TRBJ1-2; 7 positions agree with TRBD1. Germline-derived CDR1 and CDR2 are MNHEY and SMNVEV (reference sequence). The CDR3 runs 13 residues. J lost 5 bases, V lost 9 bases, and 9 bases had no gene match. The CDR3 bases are TGTGCCAGTACCGACAGGGCGGGGTATGGCTACACCTTC. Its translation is CASTDRAGYGYTF.

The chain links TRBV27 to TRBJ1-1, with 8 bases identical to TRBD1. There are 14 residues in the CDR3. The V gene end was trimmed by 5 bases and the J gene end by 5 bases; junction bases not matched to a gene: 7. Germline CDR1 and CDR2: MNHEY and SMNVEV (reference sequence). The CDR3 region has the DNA TGTGCCAGCAGTCAACGACAGGGGTTAACTGAAGCTTTCTTT. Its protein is CASSQRQGLTEAFF.

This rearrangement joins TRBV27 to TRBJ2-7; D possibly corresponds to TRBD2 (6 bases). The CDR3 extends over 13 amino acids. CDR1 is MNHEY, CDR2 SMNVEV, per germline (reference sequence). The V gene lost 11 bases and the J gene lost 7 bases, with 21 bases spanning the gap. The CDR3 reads CAGGASPSSEQYF. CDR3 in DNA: TGTGCCGGAGGGGCCAGTCCCTCGTCTGAGCAGTACTTC.

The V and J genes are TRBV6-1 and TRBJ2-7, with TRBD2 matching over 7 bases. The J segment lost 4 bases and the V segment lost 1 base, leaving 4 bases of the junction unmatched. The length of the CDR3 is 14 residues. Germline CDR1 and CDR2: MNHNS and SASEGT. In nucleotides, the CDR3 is TGTGCCAGCAGTGAAGGAACGGGGGGATACGAGCAGTACTTC. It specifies CASSEGTGGYEQYF.

This CDR3 reads CASRPGQVYTGELFF. In DNA, the CDR3 is TGTGCCAGCAGACCTGGACAGGTATACACCGGGGAGCTGTTTTTT. J is TRBJ2-2 and V is TRBV7-8, with TRBD1 matching 7 bases. The CDR3 consists of 15 residues. The V and J ends lost 6 bases and 3 bases, in that order; junction bases with no gene match: 7. Germline V lookup: CDR1 SGHVS, CDR2 FQNEAQ.

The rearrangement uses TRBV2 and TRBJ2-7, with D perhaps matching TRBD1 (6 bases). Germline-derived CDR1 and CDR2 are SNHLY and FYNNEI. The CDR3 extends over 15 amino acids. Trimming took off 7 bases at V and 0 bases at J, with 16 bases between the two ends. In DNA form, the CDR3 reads TGTGCCAGCACGGAGAACAGGGACCCCTCCTACGAGCAGTACTTC. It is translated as CASTENRDPSYEQYF.

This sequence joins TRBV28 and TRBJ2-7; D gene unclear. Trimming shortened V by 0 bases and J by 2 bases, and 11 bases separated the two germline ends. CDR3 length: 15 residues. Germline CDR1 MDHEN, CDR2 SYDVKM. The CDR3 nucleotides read TGTGCCAGCAGTTTATGGGCCCACGATGCCTACGAGCAGTACTTC. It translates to CASSLWAHDAYEQYF. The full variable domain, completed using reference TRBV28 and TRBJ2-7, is DVKVTQSSRYLVKRTGEKVFLECVQDMDHENMFWYRQDPGLGLRLIYFSYDVKMKEKGDIPEGYSVSREKKERFSLILESASTNQTSMYLCASSLWAHDAYEQYFGPGTRLTVT.

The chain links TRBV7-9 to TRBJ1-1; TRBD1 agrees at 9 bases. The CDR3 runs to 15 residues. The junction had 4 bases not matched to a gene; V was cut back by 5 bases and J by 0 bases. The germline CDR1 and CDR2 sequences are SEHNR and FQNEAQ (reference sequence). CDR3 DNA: TGTGCCAGCAGCCAAAGGACAGGGGTGAACACTGAAGCTTTCTTT. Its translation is CASSQRTGVNTEAFF.

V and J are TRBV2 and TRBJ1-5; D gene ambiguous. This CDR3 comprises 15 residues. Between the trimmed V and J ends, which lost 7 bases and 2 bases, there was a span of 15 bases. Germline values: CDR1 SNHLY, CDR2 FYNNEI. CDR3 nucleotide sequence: TGTGCCAGCACCCGGACCGGCGGGCGCAATCAGCCCCAGCATTTT. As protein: CASTRTGGRNQPQHF.

The CDR3 spells CASSFVASGTPETQYF. CDR3 bases: TGTGCCAGCAGTTTTGTCGCTAGCGGTACCCCAGAGACCCAGTACTTC. The J gene is TRBJ2-5, the V gene TRBV28, with 7 positions matching TRBD2. V shed 3 bases, J shed 4 bases, and the junction held 11 bases outside the gene matches. Per germline, CDR1 MDHEN and CDR2 SYDVKM. The CDR3 extends over 16 amino acids.

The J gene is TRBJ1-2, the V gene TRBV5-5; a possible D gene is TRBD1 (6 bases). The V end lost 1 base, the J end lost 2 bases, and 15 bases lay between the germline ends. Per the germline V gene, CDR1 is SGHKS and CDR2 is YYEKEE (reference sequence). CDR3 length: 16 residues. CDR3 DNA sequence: TGTGCCAGCAGCTTGACAGGGATCGTGGGGAACTATGGCTACACCTTC. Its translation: CASSLTGIVGNYGYTF.

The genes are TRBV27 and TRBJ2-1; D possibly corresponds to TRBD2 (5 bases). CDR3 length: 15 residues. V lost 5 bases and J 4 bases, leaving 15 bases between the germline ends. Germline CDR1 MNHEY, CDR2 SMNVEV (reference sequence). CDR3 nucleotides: TGTGCCAGCAGTCCCGACTACATCCCTTACAATGAGCAGTTCTTC. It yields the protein CASSPDYIPYNEQFF.

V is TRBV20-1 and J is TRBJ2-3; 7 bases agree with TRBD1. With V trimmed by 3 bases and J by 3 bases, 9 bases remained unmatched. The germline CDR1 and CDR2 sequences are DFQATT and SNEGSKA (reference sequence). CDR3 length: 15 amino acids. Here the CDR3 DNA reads TGCAGTGCTAGTCCGGGACAGACCTGGACAGATACGCAGTATTTT. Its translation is CSASPGQTWTDTQYF.